This T cell receptor beta chain is drawn from a study of spatial heterogeneity in lung cancer. Overall study results and limits: One measure, the expanded intratumoral alpha and beta TCR count, tracked tumor mutation counts.

In its sample, this clonotype was seen a few times. Its cognate antigen is unknown. The time point denotes: sample taken at primary tumor resection. Germline CDR1 MNHNS, CDR2 SASEGT. Between the trimmed V and J ends, which lost 4 bases and 3 bases, there was a span of 10 bases. The CDR3 extends over 14 amino acids. TCR cDNA molecules each carried a unique molecular identifier. TCRdb ran MiXCR on the 5' RACE reads and lists one entry per CDR3 protein. This sample has about 27,000 distinct CDR3 sequences, with more than 5.5% found just once. This material consisted of lung tumor tissue, taken at surgery. The V and J genes are TRBV6-1 and TRBJ1-3; D unclear. The clonotype comes from a male donor with early-stage non-small cell lung cancer. In nucleotides, the CDR3 is TGTGCCAGCAGTGTAAAGCGAGGTGGAAACACCATATATTTT. Translation: CASSVKRGGNTIYF.